Following are 19 T cell receptor beta chains from one sample sequenced in a study of blood T cell repertoires in COVID-19. The method was immunoSEQ multiplex PCR; TCRdb's version includes in-frame clones alone and lacks a portion of them. The table shows about 290,000 clones, with under 90% occurring only once. Sequencing was carried out using peripheral blood. Receptor source: a young woman with COVID-19, enrolled during active disease.

V usage is TRBV4-1 and J usage is TRBJ1-1, with 9 bases fitting TRBD1. The ends lost 4 bases at V and 11 bases at J; junction bases unmatched: 5. Germline CDR1 reads MGHRA; CDR2 reads YSYEKL. The CDR3 loop spans 12 amino acids. CDR3 nucleotide sequence: TGCGCCAGCAGCCGAAACAGGGGGCCGGCTTTCTTT. Translation gives CASSRNRGPAFF.

V and J are TRBV7-6 and TRBJ1-3; tentatively, D is TRBD1 (6 bases). Germline-derived CDR1 and CDR2 are SGHVS and FNYEAQ. Trimming stripped 7 bases from V and 4 bases from J, with 11 bases between. The CDR3 runs 13 residues. Written as DNA, the CDR3 is TGTGCCAGCAAGGACAGCACGGGAAACACCATATATTTT. Translation gives CASKDSTGNTIYF.

The rearrangement links TRBV4-1 to TRBJ1-2; D not resolved. V lost 3 bases, J lost 0 bases, and 23 bases lay in between. The germline gives CDR1 MGHRA, CDR2 YSYEKL. The CDR3 sequence is 19 residues long. The CDR3 region has the DNA TGCGCCAGCAGCCAGAGCGGAGGGAGTTTTGGGATCACTAACTATGGCTACACCTTC. It specifies CASSQSGGSFGITNYGYTF.

This sequence joins TRBV7-9 and TRBJ1-2, with a weak D call TRBD1 (6 bases). Trimming removed 2 bases at V and 5 bases at J, with 9 bases between. The CDR3 spans 13 residues. CDR1 and CDR2 from the germline V gene are SEHNR and FQNEAQ (reference sequence). The CDR3 reads CASSLTGPYGYTF. As DNA, the CDR3 is TGTGCCAGCAGCTTAACAGGGCCTTATGGCTACACCTTC.

This sequence joins TRBV6-2 or TRBV6-3 and TRBJ2-3; TRBD1 agrees at 10 bases. This CDR3 comprises 17 residues. The germline V gene has CDR1 MNHEY and CDR2 SVGEGT. The V segment lost 2 bases and the J segment 5 bases; nucleotides outside the gene matches: 10. The CDR3: CASSYQVGTGEEDTQYF. DNA for the CDR3: TGTGCCAGCAGTTACCAGGTCGGGACAGGGGAAGAAGATACGCAGTATTTT.

The chain joins TRBV5-1 to TRBJ1-1; perhaps TRBD1 as D (6 bases). The CDR3 runs to 12 residues. Germline CDR1 SGHRS, CDR2 YFSETQ. V was trimmed by 4 bases and J by 11 bases, leaving 15 bases between them. CDR3 nucleotides: TGCGCCAGCAGCACAGATCAGGGGCTGGCTTTCTTT. Its translation: CASSTDQGLAFF.

The V call is TRBV7-6, the J call TRBJ2-5, with D unclear. In germline, CDR1 is SGHVS, CDR2 FNYEAQ. V was pared by 5 bases and J by 5 bases, with 9 bases between. The CDR3 covers 12 residues. The CDR3 loop is CASSLLEETQYF. The CDR3 DNA is TGTGCCAGCAGCCTTCTCGAGGAGACCCAGTACTTC.

The rearrangement links TRBV6-1 to TRBJ2-3; possibly TRBD2 for D (5 bases). V gave up 2 bases and J gave up 2 bases, with 11 bases separating them. Germline loops: CDR1 MNHNS, CDR2 SASEGT. The CDR3 is made up of 15 amino acids. Here the CDR3 DNA reads TGTGCCAGCAGTGAAATTGGGCTAGCCACAGATACGCAGTATTTT. It specifies CASSEIGLATDTQYF.

This clone has a single count. V and J are TRBV5-5 and TRBJ1-1, with 8 positions matching TRBD1. The length of the CDR3 is 14 residues. In germline, CDR1 is SGHKS, CDR2 YYEKEE (reference sequence). Germline trimming cut 4 bases from V and 5 bases from J; bases unmatched to any gene: 7. CDR3 DNA: TGTGCCAGCAGCCCCAGGGGGCGAACTACTGAAGCTTTCTTT. Translated, it gives CASSPRGRTTEAFF.

V gene TRBV19 combines with J gene TRBJ1-2, with a possible D match to TRBD1 (6 bases). The CDR3 has 15 amino acids. CDR1 is LNHDA and CDR2 is SQIVND in the germline V gene (reference sequence). Trimming took 7 bases from V and 7 from J, leaving 22 bases between them. The CDR3 nucleotides read TGTGCCAGTACCTACCAGATTACAGGGCCGGGTGGCTACACCTTC. Residues: CASTYQITGPGGYTF.

The CDR3 here is CASSTWTGDEKLFF. DNA for the CDR3: TGTGCCAGCAGCACATGGACAGGGGATGAAAAACTGTTTTTT. V is TRBV7-9 and J is TRBJ1-4; 9 bases fit TRBD1. Germline V CDR1 and CDR2: SEHNR, FQNEAQ (reference sequence). This CDR3 has 14 residues. After removal of 5 bases from V and 6 bases from J, the junction contained 4 bases not matched to a gene.

The V and J genes are TRBV7-9 and TRBJ1-3; tentative D call: TRBD1 (5 bases). This CDR3 has 14 amino acids. Trimming pared 3 bases from V and 3 bases from J, leaving 9 bases between. CDR1 is SEHNR and CDR2 is FQNEAQ in the germline V gene (reference sequence). The chain's CDR3 is CASSFQGGGNTIYF. The CDR3 DNA reads TGTGCCAGCAGCTTCCAGGGAGGTGGAAACACCATATATTTT.

The CDR3 DNA reads as TGTGCCAGCGGACCGGGACAGGGTTATGATGGGCCCCAGCATTTT. It translates to CASGPGQGYDGPQHF. This chain connects TRBV19 to TRBJ1-5; 9 bases are shared with TRBD1. The CDR3 sequence is 15 residues long. The V gene end was trimmed by 9 bases and the J gene end by 9 bases; junction bases not matched to a gene: 15. CDR1 is LNHDA, CDR2 SQIVND, per germline (reference sequence).

This chain links TRBV18 with TRBJ2-1; 9 nucleotides line up with TRBD1. Germline lookup yields CDR1 KGHSH and CDR2 LQKENI. The CDR3 runs 14 residues. The V segment lost 6 bases and the J segment 6 bases; nucleotides outside the gene matches: 6. The CDR3 bases are TGTGCCAGCTCTATAATGGACAGGGGCAATGAGCAGTTCTTC. Translation gives CASSIMDRGNEQFF.

The genes are TRBV10-3 and TRBJ1-2, with TRBD1 matching 8 bases. There are 13 residues in the CDR3. CDR1 ENHRY and CDR2 SYGVKD come from the germline V gene. V lost 6 bases and J lost 7; bases outside the gene matches: 7. The CDR3 DNA is TGTGCCATCAGAGGGACAGGCCTTAGTGGCTACACCTTC. Its translation is CAIRGTGLSGYTF.

The rearrangement uses TRBV30 and TRBJ2-7, with a weak D call TRBD1 (6 bases). CDR1 is GTSNPN, CDR2 SVGIG, per germline (reference sequence). Trimming removed 2 bases from V and 3 bases from J, with 14 bases in between. The CDR3 has 14 residues. CDR3 nucleotide sequence: TGTGCCTGGAGTCGAACAGGGCCCATCTACGAGCAGTACTTC. Protein sequence: CAWSRTGPIYEQYF.

The rearrangement links TRBV19 to TRBJ1-5, with 7 bases that match TRBD1. V trimming: 5 bases; J trimming: 3 bases; junction bases outside the gene matches: 7. Germline V gene lookup returns CDR1 LNHDA and CDR2 SQIVND (reference sequence). CDR3 size: 15 residues. The CDR3 DNA reads as TGTGCCAGTAGTTCCGTTACAGGGGTCAATCAGCCCCAGCATTTT. Translating gives CASSSVTGVNQPQHF. Using reference TRBV19 and TRBJ1-5 for the parts outside the CDR3, the full variable domain is DGGITQSPKYLFRKEGQNVTLSCEQNLNHDAMYWYRQDPGQGLRLIYYSQIVNDFQKGDIAEGYSVSREKKESFPLTVTSAQKNPTAFYLCASSSVTGVNQPQHFGDGTRLSIL.

The chain combines TRBV3-1 (or the pseudogene TRBV3-2) with TRBJ1-3; D unresolved. CDR1 is LGHDT, CDR2 YNNKEL, per germline (reference sequence). V was trimmed by 0 bases and J by 0 bases, leaving 12 bases between them. This CDR3 is 17 amino acids long. In nucleotides, the CDR3 is TGTGCCAGCAGCCAAGATTGGAGGGTAGACTCTGGAAACACCATATATTTT. Amino acid sequence: CASSQDWRVDSGNTIYF.

The chain combines TRBV7-9 with TRBJ2-5; TRBD2 matches at 8 bases. This CDR3 spans 17 amino acids. Germline loops: CDR1 SEHNR, CDR2 FQNEAQ (reference sequence). With 5 bases clipped from V and 4 bases from J, the junction kept 15 bases outside the gene matches. The CDR3 sequence: CASSTTGGLFGRETQYF. As DNA, the CDR3 is TGTGCCAGCAGCACCACGGGAGGGCTCTTCGGGAGAGAGACCCAGTACTTC. The full variable domain, its missing parts supplied by reference TRBV7-9 and TRBJ2-5, is DTGVSQNPRHKITKRGQNVTFRCDPISEHNRLYWYRQTLGQGPEFLTYFQNEAQLEKSRLLSDRFSAERPKGSFSTLEIQRTEQGDSAMYLCASSTTGGLFGRETQYFGPGTRLLVL.